This TCR beta chain was captured by sequencing in a study of blood T cell repertoires in COVID-19. Study-level information: Samples representing acute and convalescent COVID-19 were sourced from the United States, Italy and Spain.

Measured with immunoSEQ multiplex PCR; TCRdb has only the in-frame clones, and not every one. The data show 150,000 to 200,000 clones, with roughly 82% seen just once and around 7% held by the top ten. V shed 5 bases and J shed 6 bases, with 11 bases lying between them. The CDR3 contains 12 residues. Germline assignment: CDR1 ENHRY and CDR2 SYGVKD. Sequenced: peripheral blood. The receptor comes from a woman aged 40 to 50 with COVID-19, enrolled during active disease. The chain couples TRBV10-3 to TRBJ2-7; a possible D gene is TRBD1 (6 bases). CDR3 in DNA: TGTGCCATCAGTCAGCACAGGGCCGAGCAGTACTTC. This sequence encodes CAISQHRAEQYF.